This paragraph covers one T cell receptor (beta chain) sequence. The sample comes from a study of blood T cell repertoires in COVID-19. Overall study context: T cells, B-cell-depleted T cells, or PBMCs provided the cDNA or gDNA that served as material.

In the original workflow: Nucleated cell counts were estimated from reference gene primer amplification. The assay was immunoSEQ multiplex PCR, and TCRdb's table has in-frame clones only and misses some. V, J and clone size are those of that table, while D and trimming were read from the DNA. The table includes around 65,000 clones, around 80% detected once. Trimming stripped 4 bases from V and 0 bases from J, with 6 bases between. CDR3 length: 12 amino acids. CDR1 and CDR2 (germline): SQVTM, ANQGSEA. This chain links TRBV29-1 with TRBJ1-1; D is undetermined. The source is an elderly man with acute or convalescent COVID-19. Sequenced input: peripheral blood. The DNA of the CDR3 is TGCAGCGTTGGGGAGATGAACACTGAAGCTTTCTTT. It codes for CSVGEMNTEAFF.